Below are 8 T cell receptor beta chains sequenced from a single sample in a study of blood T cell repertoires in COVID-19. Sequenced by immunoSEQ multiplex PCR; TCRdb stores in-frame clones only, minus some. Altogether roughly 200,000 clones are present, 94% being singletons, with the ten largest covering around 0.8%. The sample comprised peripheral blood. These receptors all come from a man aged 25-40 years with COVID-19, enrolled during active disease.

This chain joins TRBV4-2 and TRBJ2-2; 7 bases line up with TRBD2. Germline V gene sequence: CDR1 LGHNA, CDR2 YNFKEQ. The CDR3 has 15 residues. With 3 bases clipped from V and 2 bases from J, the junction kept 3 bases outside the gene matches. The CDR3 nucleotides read TGTGCCAGCAGCCAGGGGGGGACCAACACCGGGGAGCTGTTTTTT. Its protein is CASSQGGTNTGELFF.

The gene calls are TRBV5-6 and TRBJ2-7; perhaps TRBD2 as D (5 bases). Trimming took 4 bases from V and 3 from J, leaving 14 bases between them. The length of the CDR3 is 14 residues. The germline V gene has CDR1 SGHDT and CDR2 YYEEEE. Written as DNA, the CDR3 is TGTGCCAGCAGCCGTGGGAGTACCTACTACGAGCAGTACTTC. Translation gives CASSRGSTYYEQYF.

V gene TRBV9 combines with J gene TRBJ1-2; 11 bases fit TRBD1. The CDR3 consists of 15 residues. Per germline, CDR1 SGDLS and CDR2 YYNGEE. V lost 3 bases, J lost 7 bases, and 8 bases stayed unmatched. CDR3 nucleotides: TGTGCCAGCAGCGCGAGGGACAGGGGGGGAGCTGGCTACACCTTC. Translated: CASSARDRGGAGYTF.

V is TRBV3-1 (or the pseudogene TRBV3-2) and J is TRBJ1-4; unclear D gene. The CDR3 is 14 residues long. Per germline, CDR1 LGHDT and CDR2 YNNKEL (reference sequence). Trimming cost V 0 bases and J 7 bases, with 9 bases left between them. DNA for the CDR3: TGTGCCAGCAGCCAAGATTCTAGTGGTGAAAAACTGTTTTTT. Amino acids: CASSQDSSGEKLFF.

The CDR3, as DNA: TGCGCCAGCAGCACAACAGGAAATACTAACTATGGCTACACCTTC. Translating gives CASSTTGNTNYGYTF. The chain is built from TRBV5-1 and TRBJ1-2; TRBD1 might be the D (5 bases). Germline V CDR1 and CDR2: SGHRS, YFSETQ. V lost 4 bases, J lost 0 bases, and 13 bases lay in between. The CDR3 has 15 amino acids.

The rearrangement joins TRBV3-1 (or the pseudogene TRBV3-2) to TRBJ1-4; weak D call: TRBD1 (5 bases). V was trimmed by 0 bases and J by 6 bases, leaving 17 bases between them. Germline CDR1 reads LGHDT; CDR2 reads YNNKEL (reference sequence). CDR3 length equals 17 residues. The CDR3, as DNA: TGTGCCAGCAGCCAAGACCCTCGGGGGAGGTTCGATGAAAAACTGTTTTTT. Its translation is CASSQDPRGRFDEKLFF.

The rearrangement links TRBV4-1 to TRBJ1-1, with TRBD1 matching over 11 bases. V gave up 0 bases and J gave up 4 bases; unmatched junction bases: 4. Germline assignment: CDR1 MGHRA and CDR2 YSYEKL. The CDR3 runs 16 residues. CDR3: CASSQEGTGGFTEAFF. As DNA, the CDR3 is TGCGCCAGCAGCCAAGAAGGGACAGGGGGTTTCACTGAAGCTTTCTTT.

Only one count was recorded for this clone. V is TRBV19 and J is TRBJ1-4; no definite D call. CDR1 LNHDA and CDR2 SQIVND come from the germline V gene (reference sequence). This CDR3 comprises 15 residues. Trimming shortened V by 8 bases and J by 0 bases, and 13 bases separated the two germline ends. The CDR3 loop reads CASRAGLSTNEKLFF. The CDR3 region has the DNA TGTGCCAGTCGAGCCGGACTCTCAACTAATGAAAAACTGTTTTTT.